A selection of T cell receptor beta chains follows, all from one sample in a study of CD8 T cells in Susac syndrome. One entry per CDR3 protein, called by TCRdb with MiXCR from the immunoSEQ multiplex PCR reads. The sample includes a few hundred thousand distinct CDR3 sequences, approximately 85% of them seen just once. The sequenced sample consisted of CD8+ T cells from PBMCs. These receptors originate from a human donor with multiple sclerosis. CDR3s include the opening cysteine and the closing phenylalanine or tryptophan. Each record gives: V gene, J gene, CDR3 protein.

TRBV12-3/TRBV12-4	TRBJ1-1	CASSLEVRGWTEAFF
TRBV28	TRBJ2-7	CASSFWYEQYF
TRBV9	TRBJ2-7	CASSVGRGLGVYEQYF
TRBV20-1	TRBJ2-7	CSARDSGAAYEQYF
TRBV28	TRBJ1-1	CASSSPYAEAFF
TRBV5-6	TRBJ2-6	CASSRGRAANVLTF
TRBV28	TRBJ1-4	CASSRTGASGEKLFF
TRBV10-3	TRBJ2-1	CAISEEEYEQFF
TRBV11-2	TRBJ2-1	CASSPGTSGSFYNEQFF
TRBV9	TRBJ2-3	CASSPSGRAADTQYF
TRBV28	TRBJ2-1	CASSGYLVRPTYNEQFF
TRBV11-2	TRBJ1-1	CASSPPDSLSNTEAFF
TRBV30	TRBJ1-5	CAWSPIRGQPQHF
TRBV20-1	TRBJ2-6	CSARGAGANVLTF
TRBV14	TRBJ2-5	CASSHGQGSQETQYF
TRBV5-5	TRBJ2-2	CASSLVANPGELFF
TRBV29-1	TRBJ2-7	CSVLLAGGTYEQYF
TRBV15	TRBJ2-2	CATRAGGNTGELFF
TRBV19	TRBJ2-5	CASSIDLTGRETQYF
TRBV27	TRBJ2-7	CASRLAGVDEQYF
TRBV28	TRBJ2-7	CATRDRGLSYEQYF
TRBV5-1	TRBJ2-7	CASSLAGGYGEQYF
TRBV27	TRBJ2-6	CASSLINWSGANVLTF
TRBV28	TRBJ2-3	CASSLGDTQYF
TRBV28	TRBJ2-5	CTSSLDQGREETQYF
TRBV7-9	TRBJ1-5	CASSLVGQDQPQHF
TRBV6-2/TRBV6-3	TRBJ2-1	CASSRAVGGSSYNEQFF
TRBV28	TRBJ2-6	CASTTDSDLSGANVLTF
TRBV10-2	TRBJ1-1	CASSESVDAVGNTEAFF
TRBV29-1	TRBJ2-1	CSGLSGGNEQFF
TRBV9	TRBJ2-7	CASSASGGSSYEQYF
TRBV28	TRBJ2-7	CASSLWELAGGPTYEQYF
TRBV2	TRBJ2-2	CASSEPGQGARDGELFF
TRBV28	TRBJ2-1	CASSPTAGLAEKGDEQFF
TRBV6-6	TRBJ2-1	CASRNGLAGLNEQFF
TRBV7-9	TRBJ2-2	CASSPLRAGVTGELFF
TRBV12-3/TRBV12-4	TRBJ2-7	CASSRAGSPGLFRPYEQYF
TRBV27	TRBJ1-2	CASSFTPGYGYTF
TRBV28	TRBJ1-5	CASSLLAGGLDQPQHF
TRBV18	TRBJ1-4	CASSPLDRRNEKLFF
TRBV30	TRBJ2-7	CAWSGAYEQYF
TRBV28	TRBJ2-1	CASSLRSLTGYSYNEQFF
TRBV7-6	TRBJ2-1	CASSVAGRRPGSYNEQFF
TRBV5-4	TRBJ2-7	CASSLGPGTSSYEQYF
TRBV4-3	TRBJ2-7	CASSQDRAGTTYEQYF
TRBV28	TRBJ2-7	CASSSIARALADYEQYF
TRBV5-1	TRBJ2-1	CASSLGYSSYNEQFF
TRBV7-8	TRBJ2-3	CASSFSGTQYF
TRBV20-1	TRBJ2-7	CSAGGGIYEQYF
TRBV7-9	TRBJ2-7	CASSLYSGRAYEQYF